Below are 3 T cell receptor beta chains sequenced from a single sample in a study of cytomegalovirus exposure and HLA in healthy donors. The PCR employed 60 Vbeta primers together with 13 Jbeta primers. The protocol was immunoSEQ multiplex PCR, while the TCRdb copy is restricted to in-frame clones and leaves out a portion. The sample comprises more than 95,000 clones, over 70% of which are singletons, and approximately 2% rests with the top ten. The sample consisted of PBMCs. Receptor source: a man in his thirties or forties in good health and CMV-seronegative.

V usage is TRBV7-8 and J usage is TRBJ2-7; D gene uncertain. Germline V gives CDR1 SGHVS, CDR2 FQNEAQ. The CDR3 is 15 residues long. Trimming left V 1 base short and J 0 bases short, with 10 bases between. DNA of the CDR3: TGTGCCAGCAGCTTAGAGTACCTAAGCTCCTACGAGCAGTACTTC. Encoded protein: CASSLEYLSSYEQYF.

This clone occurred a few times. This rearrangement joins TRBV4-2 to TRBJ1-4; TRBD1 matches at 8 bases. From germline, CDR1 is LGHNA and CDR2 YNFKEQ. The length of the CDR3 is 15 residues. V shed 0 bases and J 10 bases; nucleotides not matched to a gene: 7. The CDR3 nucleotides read TGTGCCAGCAGCCAAGACGGAGGACAGGGAGGAAAACTGTTTTTT. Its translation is CASSQDGGQGGKLFF.

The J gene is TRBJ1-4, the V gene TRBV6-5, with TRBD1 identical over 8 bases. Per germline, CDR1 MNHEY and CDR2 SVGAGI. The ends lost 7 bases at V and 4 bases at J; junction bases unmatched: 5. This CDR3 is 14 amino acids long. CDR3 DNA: TGTGCCAGCACCTTGGACAGGGATAATGAAAAACTGTTTTTT. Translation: CASTLDRDNEKLFF.